These 28 T cell receptor beta chains were all obtained from the same sample, sequenced in a study of vaccination effects on CD4 cells after COVID-19. ViraFEST expansion of antigen-specific CD4+ T cells with viral peptide pools preceded sequencing. Isolation of CD4+ T cells took place after 10 days of culture. The study found no prior SARS-CoV-2 infection in the vaccine recipients, who tested negative for nucleocapsid antibodies. For these TCRs, the target antigens are not known. Only in-frame clones appear in the TCRdb table, and some are missing; sequencing was by immunoSEQ multiplex PCR. Altogether under 70,000 clones are present, 75% being singletons, with the ten largest covering about 4%. The sample here was CD4+ T cells from PBMCs cultured with HCoV-OC43 spike peptides, taken before COVID-19 vaccination. Subset: HCoV-OC43 spike overlapping peptide pool stimulation. Every receptor here comes from a human donor who received a COVID-19 vaccine.

V is TRBV28 and J is TRBJ2-5, with D possibly TRBD1 on 5 matching bases. The CDR3 is made up of 13 amino acids. V was clipped by 6 bases and J by 5 bases, with 13 bases between them. Germline V CDR1 and CDR2: MDHEN, SYDVKM. CDR3 loop: CASSLTGSETQYF. CDR3 DNA sequence: TGTGCCAGCAGCCTAACAGGAAGCGAGACCCAGTACTTC. Using reference TRBV28 and TRBJ2-5 for the parts outside the CDR3, the full variable domain is DVKVTQSSRYLVKRTGEKVFLECVQDMDHENMFWYRQDPGLGLRLIYFSYDVKMKEKGDIPEGYSVSREKKERFSLILESASTNQTSMYLCASSLTGSETQYFGPGTRLLVL.

The rearrangement uses TRBV6-5 and TRBJ1-6; weak D call: TRBD1 (5 bases). From germline, CDR1 is MNHEY and CDR2 SVGAGI. Trimming stripped 8 bases from V and 7 bases from J, with 15 bases between. The CDR3 runs 14 residues. The CDR3 region is CASGASPPNSPLHF. DNA for the CDR3: TGTGCCAGCGGGGCGAGTCCTCCGAATTCACCCCTCCACTTT.

V gene TRBV5-1 combines with J gene TRBJ1-1, with D uncertain. Germline CDR1 SGHRS, CDR2 YFSETQ. The CDR3 consists of 15 residues. V lost 2 bases, J lost 1 base, and 12 bases lay in between. The CDR3 sequence: CASSLERTGNTEAFF. CDR3 in DNA: TGCGCCAGCAGCTTAGAACGGACGGGGAACACTGAAGCTTTCTTT. The variable domain in full, completed from reference TRBV5-1 and TRBJ1-1, reads KAGVTQTPRYLIKTRGQQVTLSCSPISGHRSVSWYQQTPGQGLQFLFEYFSETQRNKGNFPGRFSGRQFSNSRSEMNVSTLELGDSALYLCASSLERTGNTEAFFGQGTRLTVV.

The rearrangement uses TRBV5-1 and TRBJ1-2, with 9 positions matching TRBD1. V lost 4 bases to trimming and J lost 2 bases; unmatched junction nucleotides: 6. CDR1 is SGHRS, CDR2 YFSETQ, per germline. The CDR3 is 15 residues long. Here the CDR3 DNA reads TGCGCCAGCAGCCAGCCGGGACAGGGAAACTATGGCTACACCTTC. This codes for CASSQPGQGNYGYTF.

This clone was observed a handful of times. The chain recombines TRBV12-3 or TRBV12-4 with TRBJ2-7; D is possibly TRBD2 (7 bases). CDR3 length: 13 amino acids. Trimming shortened V by 2 bases and J by 5 bases, and 10 bases separated the two germline ends. CDR3: CASSLRGGNEQYV. The CDR3 DNA sequence: TGTGCCAGCAGTTTAAGGGGGGGGAACGAGCAGTACGTC.

The chain has TRBV7-6 and TRBJ1-6, with TRBD1 matching over 9 bases. The germline gives CDR1 SGHVS, CDR2 FNYEAQ. V lost 5 bases and J lost 7; bases outside the gene matches: 6. This CDR3 has 15 amino acids. The CDR3 is CASSPGQGKNSPLHF. The CDR3 nucleotides are TGTGCCAGCAGCCCGGGACAGGGTAAAAATTCACCCCTCCACTTT.

This rearrangement joins TRBV29-1 to TRBJ1-2; 10 bases line up with TRBD1. V gave up 6 bases and J gave up 7 bases; unmatched junction bases: 14. The CDR3 contains 15 residues. In germline, CDR1 is SQVTM, CDR2 ANQGSEA. CDR3 region: CSVATPGQGVTGYTF. In DNA form, the CDR3 reads TGCAGCGTAGCCACTCCCGGACAGGGGGTGACTGGCTACACCTTC.

This chain connects TRBV9 to TRBJ2-5, with D uncertain. The CDR3 totals 15 residues. The germline V gene has CDR1 SGDLS and CDR2 YYNGEE. V gave up 6 bases and J gave up 4 bases, with 19 bases separating them. The CDR3 is CASTDANGVGETQYF. In DNA, the CDR3 is TGTGCCAGCACCGACGCGAATGGGGTCGGAGAGACCCAGTACTTC. The whole variable domain, remainder taken from reference TRBV9 and TRBJ2-5, is DSGVTQTPKHLITATGQRVTLRCSPRSGDLSVYWYQQSLDQGLQFLIQYYNGEERAKGNILERFSAQQFPDLHSELNLSSLELGDSALYFCASTDANGVGETQYFGPGTRLLVL.

V usage is TRBV27 and J usage is TRBJ1-5, with D possibly TRBD1 on 6 matching bases. Trimming stripped 8 bases from V and 2 bases from J, with 25 bases between. Per germline, CDR1 MNHEY and CDR2 SMNVEV (reference sequence). CDR3 size: 18 residues. CDR3 in amino acids: CASGSFPARGSGNQPQHF. Written as DNA, the CDR3 is TGTGCCAGCGGGAGTTTCCCCGCCAGGGGTTCGGGCAATCAGCCCCAGCATTTT.

The V and J genes are TRBV5-4 and TRBJ2-7; 8 nucleotides line up with TRBD1. V lost 0 bases to trimming and J lost 1 base; unmatched junction nucleotides: 3. This CDR3 has 15 amino acids. Germline V lookup: CDR1 SGHNT, CDR2 YYREEE (reference sequence). The CDR3 reads CASSLGTGISYEQYV. The CDR3 region has the DNA TGTGCCAGCAGCTTGGGGACAGGGATTTCCTACGAGCAGTACGTC.

The chain couples TRBV18 to TRBJ2-7; D is unresolved. Trimming took off 3 bases at V and 3 bases at J, with 6 bases between the two ends. This CDR3 has 12 residues. Germline loops: CDR1 KGHSH, CDR2 LQKENI. CDR3 loop: CASSPMLYEQYV. The CDR3 DNA sequence: TGTGCCAGCTCACCGATGCTCTACGAGCAGTACGTC.

The J gene is TRBJ1-2, the V gene TRBV2, with D unclear. Germline values: CDR1 SNHLY, CDR2 FYNNEI. Trimming pared 6 bases from V and 0 bases from J, leaving 14 bases between. CDR3 size: 15 residues. The CDR3, as DNA: TGTGCCAGCAGGGTCTCAACACAACCTAACTATGGCTACACCTTC. This codes for CASRVSTQPNYGYTF.

The V gene is TRBV12-5, the J gene TRBJ2-1; D is uncertain. V dropped 5 bases and J dropped 0 bases, with 17 bases sitting between them. This CDR3 region has 17 residues. Germline V gives CDR1 LGHNT, CDR2 FRNRAP. Written as DNA, the CDR3 is TGTGCTAGTGGTCCCACAACACTATCGAGCTCCTACAATGAGCAGTTCTTC. Its translation: CASGPTTLSSSYNEQFF.

This chain links TRBV29-1 with TRBJ2-2; D is undetermined. The germline V gene has CDR1 SQVTM and CDR2 ANQGSEA. V lost 2 bases and J 3 bases, leaving 7 bases between the germline ends. The CDR3 is 13 amino acids. The CDR3, as DNA: TGCAGCGTTGAAAGAGAACACACCGGGGAGCTGTTTTTT. This codes for CSVEREHTGELFF.

This clone was detected only once. J is TRBJ2-5 and V is TRBV6-2 or TRBV6-3; D call uncertain. Between the trimmed V and J ends, which lost 5 bases and 1 base, there was a span of 8 bases. Germline-derived CDR1 and CDR2 are MNHEY and SVGEGT. The CDR3 is made up of 13 amino acids. DNA of the CDR3: TGTGCCAGCAGTCCCCTTTTCCAAGAGACCCAGTACTTC. Amino acids: CASSPLFQETQYF.

The CDR3 DNA reads TGTGCCAGCATTCGGACTAGCGGGGGGTCTTATAGCTCCTACAATGAGCAGTTCTTC. Residues: CASIRTSGGSYSSYNEQFF. This chain connects TRBV6-6 to TRBJ2-1, with 14 bases fitting TRBD2. The CDR3 spans 19 residues. V lost 7 bases, J lost 0 bases, and 11 bases stayed unmatched. Germline V CDR1 and CDR2: MNHNY, SVGAGI (reference sequence).

V and J are TRBV28 and TRBJ2-5; D call uncertain. Germline CDR1 MDHEN, CDR2 SYDVKM. Deletions cut 5 bases from V and 5 bases from J, with 6 bases between. The CDR3 has 11 residues. The CDR3 reads CASSRKETQYF. For the CDR3, the DNA is TGTGCCAGCAGTAGAAAGGAGACCCAGTACTTC.

This chain joins TRBV7-6 and TRBJ1-5, with 7 positions matching TRBD1. The ends lost 5 bases at V and 3 bases at J; junction bases unmatched: 7. This CDR3 has 15 residues. CDR1 is SGHVS and CDR2 is FNYEAQ in the germline V gene. In nucleotides, the CDR3 is TGTGCCAGCAGCCAGGGGGTCGCTTACAATCAGCCCCAGCATTTT. The encoded protein is CASSQGVAYNQPQHF. The full variable domain, completed using reference TRBV7-6 and TRBJ1-5, is GAGVSQSPRYKVTKRGQDVALRCDPISGHVSLYWYRQALGQGPEFLTYFNYEAQQDKSGLPNDRFSAERPEGSISTLTIQRTEQRDSAMYRCASSQGVAYNQPQHFGDGTRLSIL.

This rearrangement joins TRBV6-6 to TRBJ2-7; the D gene is possibly TRBD2 (6 bases). Trimming left V 8 bases short and J 4 bases short, with 15 bases between. Germline V CDR1 and CDR2: MNHNY, SVGAGI (reference sequence). The CDR3 covers 13 residues. The chain's CDR3 is CASSLYGGYEQYV. DNA of the CDR3: TGTGCCAGCTCCCTCTACGGGGGATACGAGCAGTACGTC.

This CDR3 reads CASSEGLSSYNEQFF. The DNA for the CDR3 is TGCGCCAGCAGTGAGGGTCTTAGCTCCTACAATGAGCAGTTCTTC. J is TRBJ2-1 and V is TRBV10-1; D not resolved. V lost 2 bases to trimming and J lost 0 bases, with 8 bases between them. The CDR3 length is 15 residues. CDR1 WNHNN and CDR2 SYGVQD come from the germline V gene (reference sequence).

Only a few counts were recorded for this clone. This chain connects TRBV4-1 to TRBJ1-5, with D perhaps TRBD1 (5 bases). This CDR3 is 19 amino acids long. CDR1 and CDR2 from the germline V gene are MGHRA and YSYEKL. Trimming removed 0 bases at V and 3 bases at J, with 21 bases between. Here the CDR3 DNA reads TGCGCCAGCAGCCAAGATGGTTGGGCCGCGGGGGTCGTCAATCAGCCCCAGCATTTT. This encodes CASSQDGWAAGVVNQPQHF.

The chain couples TRBV27 to TRBJ1-2, with 9 bases identical to TRBD1. There are 14 residues in the CDR3. J lost 1 base, V lost 5 bases, and 2 bases had no gene match. Germline V gives CDR1 MNHEY, CDR2 SMNVEV (reference sequence). CDR3 region: CASSRDRVNYGYTF. The CDR3 DNA reads TGTGCCAGCAGTCGGGACAGGGTTAACTATGGCTACACCTTC.

The J gene is TRBJ2-5, the V gene TRBV24-1; 7 nucleotides align to TRBD2. Germline CDR1 KGHDR, CDR2 SFDVKD. The CDR3 runs 16 residues. The J segment lost 5 bases and the V segment lost 5 bases, leaving 13 bases of the junction unmatched. The CDR3 region has the DNA TGTGCCACCAGTGCCTTGTCGGGCGGGGGTGGGGAGACCCAGTACTTC. It specifies CATSALSGGGGETQYF.

The rearrangement uses TRBV5-1 and TRBJ2-1; no clear D. Germline V lookup: CDR1 SGHRS, CDR2 YFSETQ. Trimming shortened V by 2 bases and J by 3 bases, and 9 bases separated the two germline ends. This CDR3 is built from 14 residues. The CDR3 DNA follows: TGCGCCAGCAGCTTATTCGGTATCTACAATGAGCAGTTCTTC. This sequence encodes CASSLFGIYNEQFF.

The chain couples TRBV5-1 to TRBJ2-3; TRBD1 matches at 9 bases. This CDR3 contains 15 residues. The germline gives CDR1 SGHRS, CDR2 YFSETQ. J lost 4 bases, V lost 3 bases, and 6 bases had no gene match. The CDR3 here is CASSSRDRVADTQYF. CDR3 DNA: TGCGCCAGCAGCTCCCGGGACAGGGTTGCAGATACGCAGTATTTT.

This chain joins TRBV5-1 and TRBJ2-5; D remains unclear. This CDR3 comprises 14 residues. V was cut by 0 bases and J by 0 bases, with 6 bases left in between. CDR1 and CDR2 (germline): SGHRS, YFSETQ. The CDR3 protein is CASSLAQHQETQYF. CDR3 bases: TGCGCCAGCAGCTTGGCACAGCACCAAGAGACCCAGTACTTC.

This chain uses TRBV5-4 with TRBJ1-1, with TRBD1 as a possible D gene (6 bases). Germline V gene sequence: CDR1 SGHNT, CDR2 YYREEE (reference sequence). The CDR3 runs to 13 residues. With 3 bases removed from V and 1 base from J, the gap between germline ends came to 7 bases. This CDR3 is CASSSTGNTEAFF. CDR3 DNA sequence: TGTGCCAGCAGCTCGACAGGGAACACTGAAGCTTTCTTT.

The chain employs TRBV19 and TRBJ2-2; TRBD1 is a possible D gene (5 bases). Germline lookup yields CDR1 LNHDA and CDR2 SQIVND (reference sequence). This CDR3 comprises 12 residues. The germline V and J ends were trimmed by 6 bases and 5 bases, with 7 bases remaining between them. CDR3 region: CASRRGTGELFF. In DNA, the CDR3 is TGTGCCAGTAGAAGGGGAACCGGGGAGCTGTTTTTT.